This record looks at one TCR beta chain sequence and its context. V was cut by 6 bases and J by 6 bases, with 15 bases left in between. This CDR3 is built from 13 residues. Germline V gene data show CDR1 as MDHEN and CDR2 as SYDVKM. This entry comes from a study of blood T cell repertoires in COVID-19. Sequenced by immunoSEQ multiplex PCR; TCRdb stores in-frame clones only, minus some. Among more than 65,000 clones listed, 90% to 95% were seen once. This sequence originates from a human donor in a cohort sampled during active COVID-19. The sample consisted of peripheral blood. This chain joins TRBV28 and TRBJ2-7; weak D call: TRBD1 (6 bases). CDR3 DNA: TGTGCCAGCAGCGCGGACAGCTCGGGCGAGCAGTACTTC. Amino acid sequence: CASSADSSGEQYF.